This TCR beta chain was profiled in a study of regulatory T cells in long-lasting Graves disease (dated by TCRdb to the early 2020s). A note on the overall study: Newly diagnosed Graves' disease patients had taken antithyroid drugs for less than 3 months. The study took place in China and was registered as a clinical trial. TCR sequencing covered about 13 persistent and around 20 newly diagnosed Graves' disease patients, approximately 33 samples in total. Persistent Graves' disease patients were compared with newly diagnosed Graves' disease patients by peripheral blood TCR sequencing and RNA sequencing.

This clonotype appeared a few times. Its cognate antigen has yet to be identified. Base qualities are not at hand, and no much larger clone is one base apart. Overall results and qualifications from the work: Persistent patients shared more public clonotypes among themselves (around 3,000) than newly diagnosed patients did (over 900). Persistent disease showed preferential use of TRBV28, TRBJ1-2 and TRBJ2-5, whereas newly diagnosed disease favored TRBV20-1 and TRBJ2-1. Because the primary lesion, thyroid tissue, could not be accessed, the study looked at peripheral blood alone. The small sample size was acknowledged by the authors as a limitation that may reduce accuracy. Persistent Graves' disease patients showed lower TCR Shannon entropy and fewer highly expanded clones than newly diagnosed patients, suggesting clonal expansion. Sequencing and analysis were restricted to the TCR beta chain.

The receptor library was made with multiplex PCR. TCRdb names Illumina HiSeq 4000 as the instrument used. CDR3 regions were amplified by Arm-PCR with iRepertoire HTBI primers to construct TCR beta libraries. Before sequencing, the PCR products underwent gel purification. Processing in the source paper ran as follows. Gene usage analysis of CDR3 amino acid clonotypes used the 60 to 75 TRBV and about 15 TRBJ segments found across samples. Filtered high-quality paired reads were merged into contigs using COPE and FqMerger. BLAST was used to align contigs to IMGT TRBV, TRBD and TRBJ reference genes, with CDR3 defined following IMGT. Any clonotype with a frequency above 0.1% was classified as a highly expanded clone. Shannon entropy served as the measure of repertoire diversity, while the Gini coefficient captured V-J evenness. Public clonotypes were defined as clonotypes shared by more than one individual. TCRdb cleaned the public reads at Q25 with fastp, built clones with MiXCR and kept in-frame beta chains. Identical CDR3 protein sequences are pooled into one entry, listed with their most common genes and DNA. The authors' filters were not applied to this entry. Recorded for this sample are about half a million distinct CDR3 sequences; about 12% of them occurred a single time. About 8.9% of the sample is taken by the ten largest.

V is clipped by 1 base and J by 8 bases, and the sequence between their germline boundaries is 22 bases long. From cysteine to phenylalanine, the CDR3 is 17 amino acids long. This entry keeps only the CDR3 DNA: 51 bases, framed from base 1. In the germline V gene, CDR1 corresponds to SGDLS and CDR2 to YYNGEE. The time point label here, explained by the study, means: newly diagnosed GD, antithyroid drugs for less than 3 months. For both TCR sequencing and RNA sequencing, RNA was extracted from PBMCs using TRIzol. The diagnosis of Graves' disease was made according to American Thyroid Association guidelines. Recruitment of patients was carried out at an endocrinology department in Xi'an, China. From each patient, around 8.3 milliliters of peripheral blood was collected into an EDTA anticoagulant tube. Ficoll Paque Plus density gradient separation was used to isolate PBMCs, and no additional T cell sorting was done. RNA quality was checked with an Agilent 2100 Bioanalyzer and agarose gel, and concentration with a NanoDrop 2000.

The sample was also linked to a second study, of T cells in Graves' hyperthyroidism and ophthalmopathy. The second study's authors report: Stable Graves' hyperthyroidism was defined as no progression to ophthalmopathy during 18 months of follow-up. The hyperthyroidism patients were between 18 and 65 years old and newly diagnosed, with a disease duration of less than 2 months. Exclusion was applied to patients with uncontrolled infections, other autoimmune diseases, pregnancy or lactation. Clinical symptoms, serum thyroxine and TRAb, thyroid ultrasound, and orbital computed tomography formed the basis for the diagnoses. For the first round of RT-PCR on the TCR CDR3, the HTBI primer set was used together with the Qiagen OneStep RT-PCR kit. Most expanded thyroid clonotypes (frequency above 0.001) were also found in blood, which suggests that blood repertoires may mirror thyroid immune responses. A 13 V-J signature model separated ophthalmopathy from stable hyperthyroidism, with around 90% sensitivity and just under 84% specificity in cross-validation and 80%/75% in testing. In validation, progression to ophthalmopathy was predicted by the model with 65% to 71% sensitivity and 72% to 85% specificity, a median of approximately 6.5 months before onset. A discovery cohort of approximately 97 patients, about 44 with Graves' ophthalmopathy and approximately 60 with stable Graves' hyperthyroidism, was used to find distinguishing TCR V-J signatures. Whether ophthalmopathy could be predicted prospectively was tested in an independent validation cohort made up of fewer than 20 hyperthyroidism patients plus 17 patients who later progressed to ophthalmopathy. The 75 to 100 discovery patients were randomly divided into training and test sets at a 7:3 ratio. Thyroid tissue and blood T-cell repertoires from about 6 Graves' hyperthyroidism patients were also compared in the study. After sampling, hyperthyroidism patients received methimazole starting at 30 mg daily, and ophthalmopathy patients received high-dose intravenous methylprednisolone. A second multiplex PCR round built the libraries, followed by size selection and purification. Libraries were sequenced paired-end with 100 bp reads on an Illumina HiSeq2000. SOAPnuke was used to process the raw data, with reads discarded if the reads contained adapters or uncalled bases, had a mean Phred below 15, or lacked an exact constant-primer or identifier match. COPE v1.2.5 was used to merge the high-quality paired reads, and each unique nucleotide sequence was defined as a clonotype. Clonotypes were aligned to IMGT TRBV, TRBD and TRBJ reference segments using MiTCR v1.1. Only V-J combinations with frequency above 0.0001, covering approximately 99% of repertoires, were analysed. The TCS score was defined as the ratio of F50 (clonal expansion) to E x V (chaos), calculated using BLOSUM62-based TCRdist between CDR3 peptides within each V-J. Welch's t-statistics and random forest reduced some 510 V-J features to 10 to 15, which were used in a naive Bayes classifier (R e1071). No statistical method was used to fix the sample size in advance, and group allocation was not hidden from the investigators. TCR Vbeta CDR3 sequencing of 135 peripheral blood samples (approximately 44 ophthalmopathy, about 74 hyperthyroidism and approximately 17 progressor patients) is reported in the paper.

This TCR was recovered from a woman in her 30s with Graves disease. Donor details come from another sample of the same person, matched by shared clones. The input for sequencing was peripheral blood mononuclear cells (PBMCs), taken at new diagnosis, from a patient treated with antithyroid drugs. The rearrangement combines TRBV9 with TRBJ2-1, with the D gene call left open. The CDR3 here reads CASSVPLGFGSIDEQFF. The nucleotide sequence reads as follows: TGTGCCAGCAGCGTACCTCTGGGGTTCGGAAGTATCGATGAGCAGTTCTTC. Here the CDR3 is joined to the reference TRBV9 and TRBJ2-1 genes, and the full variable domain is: DSGVTQTPKHLITATGQRVTLRCSPRSGDLSVYWYQQSLDQGLQFLIQYYNGEERAKGNILERFSAQQFPDLHSELNLSSLELGDSALYFCASSVPLGFGSIDEQFFGPGTRLTVL.